This T cell receptor beta chain was identified in a study of CD8 T cells in ankylosing spondylitis. Whole-study results and caveats: Seemingly distinctive of ankylosing spondylitis blood was a TCR beta motif formed by eight highly homologous variants. Disease-linked clones were reportedly significantly enriched in matched ankylosing spondylitis synovial fluid.

MiXCR was run by TCRdb on the 5' RACE reads, yielding one entry per CDR3 protein. The table has some 87,000 distinct CDR3 sequences, around 9.4% seen once. For this clonotype: As yet, its antigen is unknown.

Germline V lookup: CDR1 MNHEY, CDR2 SMNVEV (reference sequence). This CDR3 comprises 17 residues. The V segment lost 1 base and the J segment 5 bases; nucleotides outside the gene matches: 10. This chain links TRBV27 with TRBJ1-5; TRBD1 matches at 8 bases. The sequencing input was blood, either unsorted or a sorted T cell fraction (not recorded which). The receptor comes from a male donor with ankylosing spondylitis or in good health (not recorded which). The CDR3 region has the DNA TGTGCCAGCAGTTTATTTTTTAGACAGGGGAGCGATCAGCCCCAGCATTTT. This sequence encodes CASSLFFRQGSDQPQHF.